A single sample gave rise to the 30 T cell receptor beta chains below, sequenced in a study of shared clonotypes between healthy human individuals. Here immunoSEQ multiplex PCR was the method, and the copy in TCRdb shows in-frame clones only, minus some. The sample records about 2.3 million clones, approximately 93% being singletons. The sequenced sample consisted of naive CD4+ T cells from PBMCs. Subset: CD45RA+ positively selected. These receptors were collected from a man in his late teens or twenties in good health. Some clones in this sample may be carry-over from other donors' samples.

V and J are TRBV19 and TRBJ1-2, with a weak D call TRBD1 (5 bases). CDR3 length: 13 amino acids. Germline CDR1 reads LNHDA; CDR2 reads SQIVND (reference sequence). The V end was cut by 3 bases, the J end by 8 bases, with 13 bases between. The CDR3 is CASSIRRVNGYTF. The CDR3 DNA follows: TGTGCCAGTAGTATCCGCAGGGTAAACGGCTACACCTTC.

The chain recombines TRBV28 with TRBJ1-2; TRBD1 agrees at 9 bases. V was pared by 5 bases and J by 8 bases, with 15 bases of the junction left unmatched. This CDR3 comprises 16 residues. The germline V gene encodes CDR1 MDHEN and CDR2 SYDVKM. This CDR3 is CASSPPSSTGGIGYTF. In DNA, the CDR3 is TGTGCCAGCAGTCCCCCATCCTCGACAGGGGGGATCGGCTACACCTTC.

The rearrangement uses TRBV7-3 and TRBJ2-1; 12 bases are shared with TRBD2. V trimming: 5 bases; J trimming: 3 bases; junction bases outside the gene matches: 8. This CDR3 comprises 17 residues. Germline V CDR1 and CDR2: SGHTA, FQGTGA. The CDR3 nucleotides are TGTGCCAGCAGCCCTGACCTAGCGGGAGGGCACTACAATGAGCAGTTCTTC. Encoded protein: CASSPDLAGGHYNEQFF.

The chain links TRBV28 to TRBJ1-5; D is undetermined. There are 11 residues in the CDR3. Deletions cut 2 bases from V and 15 bases from J, with 11 bases between. The V gene's germline CDR1 is MDHEN and CDR2 SYDVKM. In nucleotides, the CDR3 is TGTGCCAGCAGTTTAAGAGGGTTTGGGCATTTT. It codes for CASSLRGFGHF. The variable domain in full, with the rest retrieved from reference TRBV28 and TRBJ1-5, is DVKVTQSSRYLVKRTGEKVFLECVQDMDHENMFWYRQDPGLGLRLIYFSYDVKMKEKGDIPEGYSVSREKKERFSLILESASTNQTSMYLCASSLRGFGHFGDGTRLSIL.

In the case of this clone: Other DNA sequences within the sample encode an identical CDR3. This chain joins TRBV5-1 and TRBJ2-2; unclear D gene. V was shortened by 0 bases and J by 4 bases, with 4 bases between the two germline ends. This CDR3 comprises 13 residues. Germline-derived CDR1 and CDR2 are SGHRS and YFSETQ. CDR3 residues: CASSLGGTGELFF. Here the CDR3 DNA reads TGCGCCAGCAGCTTGGGTGGCACCGGGGAGCTGTTTTTT.

This clone occurred once. A much larger clonotype is one base distant, so this may be a read error. The rearrangement joins TRBV7-8 to TRBJ2-7; no clear D. The V gene's germline CDR1 is SGHVS and CDR2 FQNEAQ. This CDR3 has 11 residues. The V gene lost 1 base and the J gene lost 3 bases, with 1 base spanning the gap. In nucleotides, the CDR3 is TGTGCCAGCAGCTTAGTCTACGAGCAGTACTTC. Protein: CASSLVYEQYF.

The chain carries TRBV5-1 and TRBJ1-3; D uncertain. The V end was cut by 4 bases, the J end by 7 bases, with 24 bases between. Germline CDR1 SGHRS, CDR2 YFSETQ. CDR3 length: 17 amino acids. CDR3 amino acids: CASSPGIRRLIGNTIYF. In DNA form, the CDR3 reads TGCGCCAGCAGCCCCGGAATCAGGAGGCTGATCGGGAACACCATATATTTT. Complete variable domain (other parts from reference TRBV5-1 and TRBJ1-3): KAGVTQTPRYLIKTRGQQVTLSCSPISGHRSVSWYQQTPGQGLQFLFEYFSETQRNKGNFPGRFSGRQFSNSRSEMNVSTLELGDSALYLCASSPGIRRLIGNTIYFGEGSWLTVV.

This chain joins TRBV28 and TRBJ2-3, with D unclear. The germline gives CDR1 MDHEN, CDR2 SYDVKM. The CDR3 sequence is 14 residues long. V was trimmed by 6 bases and J by 1 base, leaving 11 bases between them. CDR3 sequence: CASRTLGRTDTQYF. The CDR3 DNA sequence: TGTGCCAGCAGGACCCTAGGGCGCACAGATACGCAGTATTTT.

CDR3 sequence reads: CASSVAPPETQYF. The CDR3 DNA reads as TGTGCCAGCAGCGTAGCCCCCCCGGAGACCCAGTACTTC. V is TRBV9 and J is TRBJ2-5; no firm D call. CDR1 and CDR2 from the germline V gene are SGDLS and YYNGEE. CDR3 size: 13 residues. The V end lost 0 bases, the J end lost 5 bases, and 8 bases lay between the germline ends.

Worth noting for this clone: Other DNA sequences in this sample translate to the same CDR3. The genes are TRBV7-8 and TRBJ1-1; no firm D call. The V gene's germline CDR1 is SGHVS and CDR2 FQNEAQ. V was cut by 3 bases and J by 2 bases, with 10 bases left in between. This CDR3 is built from 14 residues. The CDR3 here is CASSLGPGNTEAFF. The CDR3 nucleotides are TGTGCCAGCAGCTTGGGTCCAGGAAACACTGAAGCTTTCTTT.

This chain uses TRBV2 with TRBJ2-3; 8 bases fit TRBD1. Germline V gene data show CDR1 as SNHLY and CDR2 as FYNNEI. With 4 bases clipped from V and 2 bases from J, the junction kept 2 bases outside the gene matches. CDR3 size: 14 residues. This chain's CDR3 is CASSADRVTDTQYF. The CDR3 nucleotides read TGTGCCAGCAGTGCGGACAGGGTCACAGATACGCAGTATTTT.

The chain carries TRBV28 and TRBJ1-1; 11 nucleotides match TRBD1. This CDR3 is 15 amino acids long. Per the germline V gene, CDR1 is MDHEN and CDR2 is SYDVKM. The J segment lost 5 bases and the V segment lost 8 bases, leaving 10 bases of the junction unmatched. CDR3 nucleotide sequence: TGTGCCAGCCAAGTGGGACAGGGGGTTTGGACTGAAGCTTTCTTT. Its translation is CASQVGQGVWTEAFF. Full variable domain (remainder filled in from reference TRBV28 and TRBJ1-1): DVKVTQSSRYLVKRTGEKVFLECVQDMDHENMFWYRQDPGLGLRLIYFSYDVKMKEKGDIPEGYSVSREKKERFSLILESASTNQTSMYLCASQVGQGVWTEAFFGQGTRLTVV.

The chain is built from TRBV11-2 and TRBJ1-1; no reliable D call. CDR1 SGHAT and CDR2 FQNNGV come from the germline V gene. The CDR3 runs 13 residues. V shed 6 bases and J shed 6 bases, with 14 bases lying between them. CDR3 in amino acids: CASSSLRSSEAFF. The CDR3 coding sequence is TGTGCCAGCAGTTCTCTCAGATCTTCTGAAGCTTTCTTT.

This chain uses TRBV11-3 with TRBJ1-1, with unresolved D. Between the trimmed V and J ends, which lost 4 bases and 1 base, there was a span of 7 bases. CDR3 size: 13 residues. Germline-derived CDR1 and CDR2 are SGHNT and YENEEA. CDR3 sequence reads: CASSSHWNTEAFF. The CDR3, as DNA: TGTGCCAGCAGCTCTCACTGGAACACTGAAGCTTTCTTT. The whole variable domain, remainder taken from reference TRBV11-3 and TRBJ1-1, is EAGVVQSPRYKIIEKKQPVAFWCNPISGHNTLYWYLQNLGQGPELLIRYENEEAVDDSQLPKDRFSAERLKGVDSTLKIQPAELGDSAVYLCASSSHWNTEAFFGQGTRLTVV.

This sequence joins TRBV7-2 and TRBJ2-2, with D perhaps matching TRBD2 (5 bases). Trimming took off 2 bases at V and 3 bases at J, with 10 bases between the two ends. The CDR3 has 15 amino acids. The V gene's germline CDR1 is SGHTA and CDR2 FQGNSA. CDR3 in amino acids: CASSLHTGDTGELFF. The CDR3 DNA sequence: TGTGCCAGCAGCTTACACACCGGGGACACCGGGGAGCTGTTTTTT.

The rearrangement links TRBV25-1 to TRBJ2-6; D uncertain. The CDR3 consists of 17 residues. In germline, CDR1 is MGHDK, CDR2 SYGVNS. V was shortened by 1 base and J by 0 bases, with 10 bases between the two germline ends. In DNA, the CDR3 is TGTGCCAGCAGTGAATCCCCCCCAGCCTCTGGGGCCAACGTCCTGACTTTC. Translated: CASSESPPASGANVLTF.

This clone has more than one count but fewer than ten. The J gene is TRBJ1-5, the V gene TRBV28, with D possibly being TRBD1 (6 bases). Trimming stripped 9 bases from V and 6 bases from J, with 12 bases between. There are 12 residues in the CDR3. From germline, CDR1 is MDHEN and CDR2 SYDVKM. DNA of the CDR3: TGTGCCAGTGACAGGCGAGGTCAGCCCCAGCATTTT. It specifies CASDRRGQPQHF.

This chain connects TRBV7-3 to TRBJ2-2; 8 nucleotides line up with TRBD1. Germline V gives CDR1 SGHTA, CDR2 FQGTGA. CDR3 length: 14 amino acids. The J segment lost 3 bases and the V segment lost 10 bases, leaving 7 bases of the junction unmatched. This chain's CDR3 is CATRPTGDTGELFF. CDR3 nucleotides: TGTGCCACCAGACCGACAGGGGACACCGGGGAGCTGTTTTTT.

The chain couples TRBV7-9 to TRBJ2-5, with 8 bases identical to TRBD2. V gave up 5 bases and J gave up 4 bases; unmatched junction bases: 3. This CDR3 contains 13 residues. CDR1 is SEHNR and CDR2 is FQNEAQ in the germline V gene (reference sequence). The CDR3 DNA reads TGTGCCAGCAGCCAGCTAGCGGGAGAGACCCAGTACTTC. It specifies CASSQLAGETQYF. Complete variable domain (other parts from reference TRBV7-9 and TRBJ2-5): DTGVSQNPRHKITKRGQNVTFRCDPISEHNRLYWYRQTLGQGPEFLTYFQNEAQLEKSRLLSDRFSAERPKGSFSTLEIQRTEQGDSAMYLCASSQLAGETQYFGPGTRLLVL.

This chain uses TRBV15 with TRBJ2-7; D may be TRBD1 or TRBD2 (5 bases each). This CDR3 comprises 16 residues. Germline V gives CDR1 LNHNV, CDR2 YYDKDF (reference sequence). The V gene lost 0 bases and the J gene lost 1 base, with 13 bases spanning the gap. The CDR3 DNA sequence: TGTGCCACCAGCAGAGATTTAGGGGACGGATCCTACGAGCAGTACTTC. Amino acid sequence: CATSRDLGDGSYEQYF.

On this clone itself: The sample carries other DNA sequences with the same CDR3. The rearrangement joins TRBV27 to TRBJ2-7, with no clear D. This CDR3 is 15 amino acids long. Deletions cut 1 base from V and 0 bases from J, with 10 bases between. CDR1 is MNHEY and CDR2 is SMNVEV in the germline V gene (reference sequence). The DNA for the CDR3 is TGTGCCAGCAGTTTATACGGCCGGAGCTCCTACGAGCAGTACTTC. This encodes CASSLYGRSSYEQYF.

The V and J genes are TRBV5-4 and TRBJ2-7; D is possibly TRBD2 (6 bases). Germline CDR1 SGHNT, CDR2 YYREEE (reference sequence). Deletions cut 0 bases from V and 0 bases from J, with 19 bases between. CDR3 length equals 18 residues. The CDR3 DNA reads TGTGCCAGCAGCTTGGGGGGCGGGACCCTCGGAAGCTCCTACGAGCAGTACTTC. As protein: CASSLGGGTLGSSYEQYF.

This clone was recorded only once. V gene TRBV12-5 combines with J gene TRBJ2-2, with D possibly TRBD1 on 5 matching bases. From germline, CDR1 is LGHNT and CDR2 FRNRAP. CDR3 length: 16 amino acids. V lost 2 bases to trimming and J lost 3 bases, with 13 bases between them. CDR3 coding DNA: TGTGCTAGTGGTTTGCTCCAGGGTTGGGACACCGGGGAGCTGTTTTTT. This sequence encodes CASGLLQGWDTGELFF.

V usage is TRBV5-1 and J usage is TRBJ2-2; D perhaps matches TRBD2 (6 bases). CDR1 is SGHRS and CDR2 is YFSETQ in the germline V gene. The germline V and J ends were trimmed by 3 bases and 2 bases, with 11 bases remaining between them. This CDR3 is built from 15 residues. The chain's CDR3 is CASSSRGGNTGELFF. DNA for the CDR3: TGCGCCAGCAGCTCACGGGGAGGAAACACCGGGGAGCTGTTTTTT.

The chain joins TRBV6-6 to TRBJ2-1; a possible D gene is TRBD2 (5 bases). Germline CDR1 reads MNHNY; CDR2 reads SVGAGI (reference sequence). CDR3 length equals 14 residues. V lost 6 bases and J lost 1, with 10 bases in between. The CDR3 bases are TGTGCCAGCAGGCCAGCGGTATCCTACAATGAGCAGTTCTTC. This translates into CASRPAVSYNEQFF.

V usage is TRBV19 and J usage is TRBJ2-2; D is ambiguous. The V and J ends lost 7 bases and 2 bases respectively, with 17 bases between them. The CDR3 has 16 amino acids. The germline gives CDR1 LNHDA, CDR2 SQIVND (reference sequence). The CDR3 bases are TGTGCCAGTAACACCCACTGGCGGACCAACACCGGGGAGCTGTTTTTT. It codes for CASNTHWRTNTGELFF. Combining the CDR3 with reference TRBV19 and TRBJ2-2 gives the whole variable domain DGGITQSPKYLFRKEGQNVTLSCEQNLNHDAMYWYRQDPGQGLRLIYYSQIVNDFQKGDIAEGYSVSREKKESFPLTVTSAQKNPTAFYLCASNTHWRTNTGELFFGEGSRLTVL.

This chain connects TRBV6-6 to TRBJ2-1; 8 bases are a match to TRBD2. The CDR3 covers 15 residues. Per germline, CDR1 MNHNY and CDR2 SVGAGI (reference sequence). V lost 7 bases to trimming and J lost 9 bases; unmatched junction nucleotides: 14. The CDR3, as DNA: TGTGCCAGCATTGGCAGGGGAGTAGCGGGGAGTGAGCAGTTCTTC. As protein: CASIGRGVAGSEQFF.

The chain recombines TRBV28 with TRBJ2-7; D might be TRBD2 (5 bases). The CDR3 is 12 amino acids. The V and J ends lost 6 bases and 10 bases respectively, with 16 bases between them. From germline, CDR1 is MDHEN and CDR2 SYDVKM. Here the CDR3 DNA reads TGTGCCAGCAGCTATCGAGGGAGAAAACAGTACTTC. Translated: CASSYRGRKQYF.

The V gene is TRBV9, the J gene TRBJ2-5, with 10 bases lining up with TRBD2. Germline trimming cut 0 bases from V and 4 bases from J; bases unmatched to any gene: 9. The length of the CDR3 is 17 residues. Germline CDR1 is SGDLS and CDR2 is YYNGEE. CDR3 loop: CASSVVGSGRRGETQYF. The CDR3 bases are TGTGCCAGCAGCGTAGTAGGTAGCGGGAGGAGGGGAGAGACCCAGTACTTC.

The chain joins TRBV27 to TRBJ1-2; TRBD1 matches 8 bases. Germline lookup yields CDR1 MNHEY and CDR2 SMNVEV (reference sequence). After removal of 6 bases from V and 1 base from J, the junction contained 13 bases not matched to a gene. The length of the CDR3 is 17 residues. CDR3 in amino acids: CASSPLSWDRNNYGYTF. The CDR3 DNA follows: TGTGCCAGCAGCCCCCTCTCGTGGGACAGGAATAACTATGGCTACACCTTC.